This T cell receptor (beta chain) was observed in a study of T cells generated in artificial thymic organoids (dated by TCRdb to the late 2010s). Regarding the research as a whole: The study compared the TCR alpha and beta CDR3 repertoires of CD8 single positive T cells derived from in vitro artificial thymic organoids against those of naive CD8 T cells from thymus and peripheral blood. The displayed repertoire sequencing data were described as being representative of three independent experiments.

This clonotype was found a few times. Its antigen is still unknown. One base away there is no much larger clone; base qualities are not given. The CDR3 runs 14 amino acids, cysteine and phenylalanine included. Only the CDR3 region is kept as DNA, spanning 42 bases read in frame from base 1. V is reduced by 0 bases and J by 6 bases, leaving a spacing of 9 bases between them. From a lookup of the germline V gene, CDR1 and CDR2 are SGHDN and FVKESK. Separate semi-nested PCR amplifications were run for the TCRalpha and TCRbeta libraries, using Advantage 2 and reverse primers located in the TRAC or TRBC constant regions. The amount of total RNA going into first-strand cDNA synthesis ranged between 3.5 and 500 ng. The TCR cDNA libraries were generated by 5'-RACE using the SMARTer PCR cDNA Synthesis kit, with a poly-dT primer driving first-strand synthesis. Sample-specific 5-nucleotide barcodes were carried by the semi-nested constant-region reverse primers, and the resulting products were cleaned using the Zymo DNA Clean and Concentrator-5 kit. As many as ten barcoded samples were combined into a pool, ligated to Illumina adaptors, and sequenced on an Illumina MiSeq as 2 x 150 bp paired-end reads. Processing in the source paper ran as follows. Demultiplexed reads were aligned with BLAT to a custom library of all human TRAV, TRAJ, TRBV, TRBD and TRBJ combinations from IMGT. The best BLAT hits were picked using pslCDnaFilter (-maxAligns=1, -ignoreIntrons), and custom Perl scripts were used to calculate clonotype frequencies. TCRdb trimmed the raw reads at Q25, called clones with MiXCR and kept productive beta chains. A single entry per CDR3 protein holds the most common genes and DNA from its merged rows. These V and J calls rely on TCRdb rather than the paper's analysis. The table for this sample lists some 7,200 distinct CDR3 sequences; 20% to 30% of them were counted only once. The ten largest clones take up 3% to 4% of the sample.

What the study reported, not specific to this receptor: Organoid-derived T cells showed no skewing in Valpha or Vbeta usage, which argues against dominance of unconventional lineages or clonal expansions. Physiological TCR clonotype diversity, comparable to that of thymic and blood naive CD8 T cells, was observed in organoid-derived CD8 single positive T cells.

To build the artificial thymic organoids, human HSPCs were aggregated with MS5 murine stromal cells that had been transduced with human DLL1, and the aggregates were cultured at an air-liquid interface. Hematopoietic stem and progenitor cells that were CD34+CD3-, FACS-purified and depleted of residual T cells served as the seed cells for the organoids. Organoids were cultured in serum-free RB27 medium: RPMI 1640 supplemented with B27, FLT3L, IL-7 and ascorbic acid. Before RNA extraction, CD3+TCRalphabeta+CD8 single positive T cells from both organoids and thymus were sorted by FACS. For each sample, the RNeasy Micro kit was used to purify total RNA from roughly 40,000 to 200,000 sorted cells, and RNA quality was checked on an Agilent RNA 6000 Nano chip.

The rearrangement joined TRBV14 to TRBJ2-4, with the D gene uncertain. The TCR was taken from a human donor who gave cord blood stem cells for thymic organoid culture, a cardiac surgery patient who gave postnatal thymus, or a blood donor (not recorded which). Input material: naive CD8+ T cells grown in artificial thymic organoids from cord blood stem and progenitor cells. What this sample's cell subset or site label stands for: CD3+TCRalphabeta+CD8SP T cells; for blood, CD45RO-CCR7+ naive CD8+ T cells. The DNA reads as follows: TGTGCCAGCAGCCAAGATATTTGGAGAAACATTCAGTACTTC. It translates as CASSQDIWRNIQYF.